Below, 17 T cell receptor beta chains from the same sample are listed, as sequenced in a study of response to subunit inactivated influenza vaccine. TCRdb reanalysed the RT-PCR reads using MiXCR and keeps one entry per CDR3 protein. The sample gives about 500,000 distinct CDR3 sequences, about 15% of which show up once; roughly 3% is in the top ten. Sample: CD4+ T cells sorted from PBMCs, taken about 24 months after vaccination. These receptors came from a man in his fifties or sixties who received an inactivated influenza vaccine.

V usage is TRBV20-1 and J usage is TRBJ1-2; D might be TRBD1 (5 bases). Germline V gene lookup returns CDR1 DFQATT and CDR2 SNEGSKA (reference sequence). Trimming stripped 5 bases from V and 0 bases from J, with 16 bases between. CDR3 length: 15 amino acids. CDR3 bases: TGCAGTGCTGGAGGCGGGACGGGCCCTAACTATGGCTACACCTTC. This gives the protein CSAGGGTGPNYGYTF.

The rearrangement uses TRBV3-1 and TRBJ1-2, with TRBD1 identical over 8 bases. The germline V gene has CDR1 LGHDT and CDR2 YNNKEL (reference sequence). The V gene end was trimmed by 2 bases and the J gene end by 6 bases; junction bases not matched to a gene: 2. This CDR3 has 13 residues. The DNA for the CDR3 is TGTGCCAGCAGCCAATCAGGGGGCCATGGCTACACCTTC. It encodes CASSQSGGHGYTF. Based on the CDR3 plus reference TRBV3-1 and TRBJ1-2, the full variable domain is DTAVSQTPKYLVTQMGNDKSIKCEQNLGHDTMYWYKQDSKKFLKIMFSYNNKELIINETVPNRFSPKSPDKAHLNLHINSLELGDSAVYFCASSQSGGHGYTFGSGTRLTVV.

The chain uses TRBV20-1 and TRBJ2-7, with 8 bases matching TRBD1. CDR1 and CDR2 from the germline V gene are DFQATT and SNEGSKA (reference sequence). The CDR3 extends over 14 amino acids. With 3 bases clipped from V and 0 bases from J, the junction kept 4 bases outside the gene matches. The CDR3 bases are TGCAGTGCTAGGGACAGGGCCCGCTCCTACGAGCAGTACTTC. Its translation: CSARDRARSYEQYF.

This chain joins TRBV6-1 and TRBJ1-5; TRBD1 agrees at 11 bases. This CDR3 contains 15 residues. The trim removed 6 bases at V and 5 bases at J, leaving 6 bases unmatched. The germline CDR1 and CDR2 sequences are MNHNS and SASEGT. CDR3 nucleotide sequence: TGTGCCAGCAGCCCGGGGACAGGGGGTTATCAGCCCCAGCATTTT. Its protein is CASSPGTGGYQPQHF.

This CDR3 is CASSRGPNEEQYF. The CDR3 DNA reads as TGTGCCAGCAGCAGGGGACCGAATGAAGAGCAGTACTTC. The chain couples TRBV7-2 to TRBJ2-7, with D possibly being TRBD1 or TRBD2 (5 bases each). The CDR3 is 13 residues long. Germline V lookup: CDR1 SGHTA, CDR2 FQGNSA. Trimming shortened V by 5 bases and J by 7 bases, and 15 bases separated the two germline ends.

CDR3 amino acids: CASSLDRGLNYGYTF. For the CDR3, the DNA is TGTGCCAGCAGCTTGGACAGGGGGCTTAACTATGGCTACACCTTC. The V call is TRBV5-4, the J call TRBJ1-2, with TRBD1 matching over 9 bases. Per the germline V gene, CDR1 is SGHNT and CDR2 is YYREEE (reference sequence). The length of the CDR3 is 15 residues. With V trimmed by 0 bases and J by 1 base, 1 base remained unmatched.

The V gene is TRBV6-2 or TRBV6-3, the J gene TRBJ2-3; 8 nucleotides agree with TRBD2. J was trimmed by 1 base and V by 2 bases; bases with no gene match: 17. The CDR3 has 20 amino acids. Germline-derived CDR1 and CDR2 are MNHEY and SVGEGT. In nucleotides, the CDR3 is TGTGCCAGCAGTTACGCCCCCAGGCGGGGGGCCCCGTGGCGCACAGATACGCAGTATTTT. It yields the protein CASSYAPRRGAPWRTDTQYF.

This clonotype was detected only a few times. V gene TRBV28 combines with J gene TRBJ1-2; 10 nucleotides agree with TRBD1. The CDR3 totals 15 residues. CDR1 and CDR2 from the germline V gene are MDHEN and SYDVKM. V lost 1 base, J lost 8 bases, and 7 bases stayed unmatched. The CDR3 DNA reads as TGTGCCAGCAGTTTATACGTCGGACAGGGGGGCGGCTACACCTTC. Its translation is CASSLYVGQGGGYTF.

This clonotype was seen a handful of times. The genes are TRBV12-3 or TRBV12-4 and TRBJ2-5; D is unresolved. The CDR3 is 12 residues long. Trimming shortened V by 5 bases and J by 6 bases, and 10 bases separated the two germline ends. CDR3: CASSESPQTQYF. The CDR3 DNA sequence: TGTGCCAGCAGTGAAAGTCCCCAGACCCAGTACTTC.

This chain connects TRBV20-1 to TRBJ2-1; 10 bases fit TRBD2. This CDR3 has 15 amino acids. J lost 2 bases, V lost 6 bases, and 7 bases had no gene match. Germline V gene data show CDR1 as DFQATT and CDR2 as SNEGSKA (reference sequence). The CDR3: CSAASGGSPYNEQFF. The CDR3 DNA sequence: TGCAGTGCCGCTAGCGGGGGAAGTCCCTACAATGAGCAGTTCTTC.

A few counts support this clonotype. The V gene is TRBV29-1, the J gene TRBJ2-5; 10 positions agree with TRBD1. Germline trimming cut 6 bases from V and 5 bases from J; bases unmatched to any gene: 15. The CDR3 loop spans 16 amino acids. CDR1 is SQVTM, CDR2 ANQGSEA, per germline. CDR3 region: CSVLTGGSYRWETQYF. The CDR3 DNA is TGCAGCGTCCTGACAGGGGGCTCGTACCGTTGGGAGACCCAGTACTTC.

This clonotype was seen only a few times. The chain carries TRBV7-9 and TRBJ1-4, with D maybe TRBD1 (5 bases). Trimming shortened V by 5 bases and J by 6 bases, and 19 bases separated the two germline ends. The CDR3 is 16 amino acids. Germline V gene lookup returns CDR1 SEHNR and CDR2 FQNEAQ (reference sequence). Written as DNA, the CDR3 is TGTGCCAGCAGCCAGAGGGGCGCGGGGGACTATGAAAAACTGTTTTTT. Protein product: CASSQRGAGDYEKLFF.

The V call is TRBV28, the J call TRBJ1-6; unclear D gene. CDR3 size: 16 residues. Germline CDR1 MDHEN, CDR2 SYDVKM. V lost 1 base and J 0 bases, leaving 7 bases between the germline ends. The CDR3 spells CASSLLRSSYNSPLHF. CDR3 sequence (DNA): TGTGCCAGCAGTTTATTGCGGAGCTCCTATAATTCACCCCTCCACTTT.

This clonotype was seen a few times. The chain joins TRBV7-2 to TRBJ1-3; the match to TRBD1 covers 8 bases. The germline V gene has CDR1 SGHTA and CDR2 FQGNSA. After removal of 0 bases from V and 2 bases from J, the junction contained 9 bases not matched to a gene. The CDR3 has 18 residues. The DNA for the CDR3 is TGTGCCAGCAGCTTAGCCAGAGGGGACAGGATTGCTGGAAACACCATATATTTT. This sequence encodes CASSLARGDRIAGNTIYF. The whole variable domain, filled in from reference TRBV7-2 and TRBJ1-3, reads GAGVSQSPSNKVTEKGKDVELRCDPISGHTALYWYRQSLGQGLEFLIYFQGNSAPDKSGLPSDRFSAERTGGSVSTLTIQRTQQEDSAVYLCASSLARGDRIAGNTIYFGEGSWLTVV.

This clonotype was counted a few times. This chain uses TRBV3-1 with TRBJ2-2; D call uncertain. Germline lookup yields CDR1 LGHDT and CDR2 YNNKEL (reference sequence). The CDR3 covers 13 residues. V was pared by 6 bases and J by 2 bases, with 7 bases between. CDR3 protein: CASRQSNTGELFF. The CDR3, as DNA: TGTGCCAGCAGACAGAGTAACACCGGGGAGCTGTTTTTT.

V and J are TRBV24-1 and TRBJ2-3; D call uncertain. Germline CDR1 and CDR2: KGHDR and SFDVKD. There are 16 residues in the CDR3. The ends were cut back, 5 bases at V and 2 bases at J, with 16 bases in the middle. CDR3 DNA: TGTGCCACCAGTGGTGGGGATCTACATTACACAGATACGCAGTATTTT. Translating gives CATSGGDLHYTDTQYF.

To note about this clonotype: A much larger clonotype is one base distant, so this may be a read error. V is TRBV7-2 and J is TRBJ1-5; D may be TRBD1 (5 bases). CDR1 is SGHTA, CDR2 FQGNSA, per germline. V lost 1 base and J lost 10, with 17 bases in between. This CDR3 has 15 amino acids. CDR3 sequence reads: CASSLGGRIGCPQHF. The CDR3 DNA reads TGTGCCAGCAGCTTAGGGGGGAGGATTGGTTGTCCCCAGCATTTT. Together with reference TRBV7-2 and TRBJ1-5, the CDR3 gives the full variable domain: GAGVSQSPSNKVTEKGKDVELRCDPISGHTALYWYRQSLGQGLEFLIYFQGNSAPDKSGLPSDRFSAERTGGSVSTLTIQRTQQEDSAVYLCASSLGGRIGCPQHFGDGTRLSIL.